This T cell receptor (beta chain) emerged from a study of shared clonotypes between healthy human individuals. Study results and limitations: An expected dependence of interdonor clonotype sharing on sequencing depth was noted.

Using approximately 190 ng DNA, around 30,000 T cell genomes, the sorted-subset replicate PCRs were run. Here immunoSEQ multiplex PCR was the method, and the copy in TCRdb shows in-frame clones only, minus some. This table holds more than 400,000 clones, 90% to 96% found once. As regards this clone: The antigen is undetermined.

CDR3 size: 14 residues. The V gene's germline CDR1 is LNHDA and CDR2 SQIVND (reference sequence). Trimming pared 8 bases from V and 0 bases from J, leaving 13 bases between. This clonotype originated in a woman in her twenties or thirties in good health. Sequencing input: naive CD4+ T cells sorted from blood. Subset given: CD45RA+ positively selected. This chain joins TRBV19 and TRBJ1-1; no definite D call. CDR3 protein: CASLNRAMNTEAFF. The CDR3 DNA follows: TGTGCCAGTTTAAACCGGGCCATGAACACTGAAGCTTTCTTT.